Listed here is a single T cell receptor (beta chain). Assay: immunoSEQ multiplex PCR; the TCRdb copy retains only in-frame clones and omits some. The sample shows 100,000 to 120,000 clones, 65% to 90% of them seen only once. This entry belongs to a study of blood T cell repertoires in COVID-19. The CDR3 consists of 19 residues. Losses at the gene ends were 1 base for V and 4 bases for J; bases not matched to a gene: 6. The germline V gene encodes CDR1 KGHDR and CDR2 SFDVKD. The chain couples TRBV24-1 to TRBJ2-2; 15 nucleotides line up with TRBD2. The sequencing sample was made of peripheral blood. The receptor's source is a woman in her sixties or seventies with acute or convalescent COVID-19. The DNA of the CDR3 is TGTGCCACCAGTGATTTTACCGGGACTAGCGGGGGGACCACCGGGGAGCTGTTTTTT. Translated: CATSDFTGTSGGTTGELFF.